Following are 14 T cell receptor beta chains from one sample sequenced in a study of beta chain features in type 1 diabetes. Study-wide findings and caveats: Shorter TCRB CDR3s, moderately but significantly so, marked every one of the four CD4+ subsets in Type 1 diabetes patients.

Every isolated RNA sample was fully reverse transcribed, so sequencing captured expressed TCRB transcripts. Generated by immunoSEQ multiplex PCR, the TCRdb table keeps only in-frame clones and is missing some. The sample includes 200,000 to 250,000 clones, around 14% of them seen just once. For these receptors, no antigen is known. The sequenced material came from naive CD4+ T cells from blood. These receptors were taken from a man aged 25-40 years with type 1 diabetes.

V and J are TRBV19 and TRBJ2-5, with D unclear. CDR3 length: 14 residues. Per the germline V gene, CDR1 is LNHDA and CDR2 is SQIVND (reference sequence). V was shortened by 4 bases and J by 3 bases, with 12 bases between the two germline ends. CDR3 sequence reads: CASSTLQSEETQYF. The CDR3 DNA reads TGTGCCAGTAGTACTCTGCAGAGCGAAGAGACCCAGTACTTC.

There are a few counts of this clone. Other DNA sequences in this sample translate to the same CDR3. This chain links TRBV11-2 with TRBJ2-5, with D perhaps matching TRBD1 (6 bases). This CDR3 contains 13 residues. Trimming stripped 1 base from V and 5 bases from J, with 8 bases between. Germline lookup yields CDR1 SGHAT and CDR2 FQNNGV. CDR3 loop: CASSLGGQETQYF. In nucleotides, the CDR3 is TGTGCCAGCAGCTTAGGGGGGCAGGAGACCCAGTACTTC.

Only a few counts were recorded for this clone. J is TRBJ2-7 and V is TRBV6-1; D not resolved. Germline CDR1 reads MNHNS; CDR2 reads SASEGT. The CDR3 is 13 amino acids. The CDR3 spells CASQVGQTYEQYF. Written as DNA, the CDR3 is TGTGCTTCACAAGTTGGTCAAACCTACGAGCAGTACTTC.

There are a few counts of this clone. This rearrangement joins TRBV30 to TRBJ1-5, with 8 nucleotides matching TRBD1. Looked up from germline, CDR1 is GTSNPN and CDR2 is SVGIG (reference sequence). Losses at the gene ends were 3 bases for V and 2 bases for J; bases not matched to a gene: 0. CDR3 size: 13 residues. This CDR3 reads CAWRGQGNQPQHF. The CDR3 region has the DNA TGTGCCTGGAGGGGACAGGGCAATCAGCCCCAGCATTTT.

The J gene is TRBJ1-2, the V gene TRBV6-6, with a weak D call TRBD1 (6 bases). Germline CDR1 is MNHNY and CDR2 is SVGAGI (reference sequence). V dropped 6 bases and J dropped 4 bases, with 12 bases sitting between them. The CDR3 loop spans 13 amino acids. CDR3 amino acids: CASRDSLPYGYTF. CDR3 in DNA: TGTGCCAGCAGGGACAGCCTCCCCTATGGCTACACCTTC.

This clone turned up a few times. The chain is built from TRBV5-1 and TRBJ2-7, with 7 nucleotides matching TRBD1. The V segment lost 3 bases and the J segment 2 bases; nucleotides outside the gene matches: 5. The CDR3 length is 14 residues. Germline lookup yields CDR1 SGHRS and CDR2 YFSETQ. The CDR3 here is CASSSGQAAYEQYF. Here the CDR3 DNA reads TGCGCCAGCAGCTCCGGACAGGCGGCCTACGAGCAGTACTTC. The full variable domain, in which reference TRBV5-1 and TRBJ2-7 provide the parts outside the CDR3, is KAGVTQTPRYLIKTRGQQVTLSCSPISGHRSVSWYQQTPGQGLQFLFEYFSETQRNKGNFPGRFSGRQFSNSRSEMNVSTLELGDSALYLCASSSGQAAYEQYFGPGTRLTVT.

V and J are TRBV2 and TRBJ2-1; 7 positions agree with TRBD1. The CDR3 loop spans 15 amino acids. V lost 8 bases and J lost 7; bases outside the gene matches: 14. The V gene's germline CDR1 is SNHLY and CDR2 FYNNEI. The CDR3: CASRTGAIGINEQFF. The CDR3 coding sequence is TGTGCCAGCCGTACAGGGGCTATCGGGATAAATGAGCAGTTCTTC.

The sample holds a few counts of this clone. The gene calls are TRBV29-1 and TRBJ2-2; weak D call: TRBD2 (6 bases). Trimming shortened V by 7 bases and J by 2 bases, and 8 bases separated the two germline ends. This CDR3 comprises 12 residues. Per germline, CDR1 SQVTM and CDR2 ANQGSEA. CDR3 coding DNA: TGCAGCGGCGGGGCAAACACCGGGGAGCTGTTTTTT. Translating it yields CSGGANTGELFF.

This sequence joins TRBV11-2 and TRBJ1-2; 7 positions agree with TRBD1. The CDR3 covers 13 residues. From germline, CDR1 is SGHAT and CDR2 FQNNGV. The V and J ends lost 5 bases and 2 bases, in that order; junction bases with no gene match: 2. CDR3 amino acids: CASSLGQNYGYTF. The CDR3 DNA is TGTGCCAGCAGCCTGGGACAGAACTATGGCTACACCTTC.

This clone was counted a few times. Other DNA sequences in the sample encode the same CDR3. CDR3: CASSLGTSGSYEQYF. In DNA, the CDR3 is TGTGCCAGCAGCTTAGGGACTAGCGGCTCCTACGAGCAGTACTTC. V usage is TRBV7-8 and J usage is TRBJ2-7; 10 nucleotides agree with TRBD2. The CDR3 extends over 15 amino acids. Germline V gene data show CDR1 as SGHVS and CDR2 as FQNEAQ. After removal of 1 base from V and 0 bases from J, the junction contained 0 bases not matched to a gene.

This chain joins TRBV6-5 and TRBJ2-1; D perhaps matches TRBD2 (7 bases). The germline V gene encodes CDR1 MNHEY and CDR2 SVGAGI. V was cut by 7 bases and J by 7 bases, with 17 bases left in between. The CDR3 runs 14 residues. The CDR3 coding sequence is TGTGCCAGCACTAGGGGGGGCCCGTATAATGAGCAGTTCTTC. This sequence encodes CASTRGGPYNEQFF.

This clone was counted between two and nine times. The chain is built from TRBV7-9 and TRBJ2-1; 10 nucleotides agree with TRBD2. Germline CDR1 is SEHNR and CDR2 is FQNEAQ (reference sequence). The junction had 3 bases not matched to a gene; V was cut back by 5 bases and J by 2 bases. The CDR3 is 15 residues long. CDR3 sequence: CASSKLAGTYNEQFF. The CDR3 DNA sequence: TGTGCCAGCAGCAAACTAGCGGGAACCTACAATGAGCAGTTCTTC. The full variable domain, in which reference TRBV7-9 and TRBJ2-1 provide the parts outside the CDR3, is DTGVSQNPRHKITKRGQNVTFRCDPISEHNRLYWYRQTLGQGPEFLTYFQNEAQLEKSRLLSDRFSAERPKGSFSTLEIQRTEQGDSAMYLCASSKLAGTYNEQFFGPGTRLTVL.

The sample holds a few counts of this clone. The chain uses TRBV5-1 and TRBJ2-7, with no clear D. The CDR3 extends over 14 amino acids. Germline lookup yields CDR1 SGHRS and CDR2 YFSETQ. V dropped 0 bases and J dropped 3 bases, with 10 bases sitting between them. This CDR3 is CASSLGAGDYEQYF. The CDR3 coding sequence is TGCGCCAGCAGCTTGGGAGCAGGTGACTACGAGCAGTACTTC.

V and J are TRBV10-3 and TRBJ2-1; 9 bases align to TRBD2. The V gene's germline CDR1 is ENHRY and CDR2 SYGVKD. The CDR3 length is 15 residues. V dropped 8 bases and J dropped 0; count of bases not matched to a gene: 5. Written as DNA, the CDR3 is TGTGCCATCGCGGGAGGGCCTAACTCCTACAATGAGCAGTTCTTC. Protein sequence: CAIAGGPNSYNEQFF.